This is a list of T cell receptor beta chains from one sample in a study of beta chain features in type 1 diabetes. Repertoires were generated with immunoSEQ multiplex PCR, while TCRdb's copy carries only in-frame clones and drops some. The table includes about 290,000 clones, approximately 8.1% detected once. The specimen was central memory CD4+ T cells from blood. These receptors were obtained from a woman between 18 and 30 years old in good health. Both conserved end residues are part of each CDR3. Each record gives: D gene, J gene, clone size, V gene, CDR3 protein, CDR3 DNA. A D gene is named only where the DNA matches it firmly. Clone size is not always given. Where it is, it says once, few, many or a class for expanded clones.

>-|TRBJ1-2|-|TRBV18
CASSPGGRGLAGYTF
TGTGCCAGCTCACCAGGCGGCAGGGGACTCGCGGGCTACACCTTC
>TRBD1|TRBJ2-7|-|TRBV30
CAWSRRGTGGREQYF
TGTGCCTGGAGTAGGAGAGGGACAGGGGGCCGCGAGCAGTACTTC
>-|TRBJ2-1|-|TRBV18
CASSPGLRINEQFF
TGTGCCAGCTCACCGGGACTCCGGATCAATGAGCAGTTCTTC
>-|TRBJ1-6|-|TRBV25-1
CASSEGTGNSPLHF
TGTGCCAGCAGTGAAGGGACGGGAAATTCACCCCTCCACTTT
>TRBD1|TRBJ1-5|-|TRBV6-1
CASTRDSVNQPQHF
TGTGCCAGCACTCGGGACAGCGTTAATCAGCCCCAGCATTTT
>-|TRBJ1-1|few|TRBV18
CASSTDGNTEAFF
TGTGCCAGCTCAACAGACGGGAACACTGAAGCTTTCTTT
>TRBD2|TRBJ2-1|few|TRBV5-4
CASSLGLADEQFF
TGTGCCAGCAGCTTGGGACTAGCAGATGAGCAGTTCTTC
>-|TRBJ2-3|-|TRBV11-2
CASSLADRGDTQYF
TGTGCCAGCAGCTTAGCAGATAGAGGAGATACGCAGTATTTT
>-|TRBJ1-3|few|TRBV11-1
CASSGPSISGNTIYF
TGTGCCAGCAGCGGACCCTCGATCTCTGGAAACACCATATATTTT
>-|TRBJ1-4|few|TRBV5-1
CASSLVYAGEKLFF
TGCGCCAGCAGCTTGGTGTATGCGGGCGAAAAACTGTTTTTT
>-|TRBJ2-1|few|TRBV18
CASSPPTGRGDEQFF
TGTGCCAGCTCACCACCGACTGGCCGTGGGGATGAGCAGTTCTTC
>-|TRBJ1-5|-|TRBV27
CASRGWGSGNQPQHF
TGTGCCAGCAGGGGGTGGGGATCAGGCAATCAGCCCCAGCATTTT
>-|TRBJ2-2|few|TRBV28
CASSFLEGGELFF
TGTGCCAGCAGTTTTCTTGAGGGCGGGGAGCTGTTTTTT
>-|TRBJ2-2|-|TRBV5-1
CASSQMGPINTGELFF
TGCGCCAGCAGCCAGATGGGACCGATTAACACCGGGGAGCTGTTTTTT
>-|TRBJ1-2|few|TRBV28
CASSRNNYGYTF
TGTGCCAGCAGTCGCAACAACTATGGCTACACCTTC
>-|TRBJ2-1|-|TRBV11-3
CASSSGGVYNEQFF
TGTGCCAGCAGCTCCGGGGGAGTATACAATGAGCAGTTCTTC
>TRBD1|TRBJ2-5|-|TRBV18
CASSPGQAETQYF
TGTGCCAGCTCACCGGGACAGGCGGAGACCCAGTACTTC
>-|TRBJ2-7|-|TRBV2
CASSPRDRTKQYF
TGTGCCAGCAGTCCTCGGGACCGCACAAAGCAGTACTTC